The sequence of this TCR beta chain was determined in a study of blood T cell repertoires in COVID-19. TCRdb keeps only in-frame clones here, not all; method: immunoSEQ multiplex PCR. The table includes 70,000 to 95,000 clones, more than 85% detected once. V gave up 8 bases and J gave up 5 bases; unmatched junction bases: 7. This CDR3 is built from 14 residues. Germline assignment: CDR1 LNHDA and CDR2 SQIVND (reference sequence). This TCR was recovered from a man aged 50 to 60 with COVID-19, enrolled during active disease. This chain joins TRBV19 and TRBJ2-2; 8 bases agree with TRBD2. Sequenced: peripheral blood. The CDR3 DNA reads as TGTGCCAGTGGCCGGGGGGGGCTTACCGGGGAGCTGTTTTTT. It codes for CASGRGGLTGELFF.